This T cell receptor (beta chain) was sequenced for a study of T cells expressing NK-cell markers. At the level of the study: It was from sorted CD3+CD56+NKG2C+, CD3+CD56+NKG2C- and CD3+CD56-NKG2C+ T cells that TCR beta repertoires came. The authors sequenced eight donors, of whom seven were HCMV-seropositive and one was seronegative.

Overall study results and limits: HCMV specificity of expanded NKG2C+ T cell clones remained unclear.

The authors made TCR beta cDNA libraries by 5'RACE template switching. This switching added a universal primer site and UMIs. For each CDR3 protein, TCRdb gives one entry from its re-call of the 5' RACE reads, without DNA. This sample carries about half a million distinct CDR3 sequences, with more than 1.4% going to the ten biggest clones. This CDR3 has 11 amino acids. Germline values: CDR1 SSHAT, CDR2 FNYEAQ (reference sequence). On this clonotype itself: Its target is unknown.

J is TRBJ2-1 and V is TRBV7-7; TCRdb's D call, TRBD1, is unchecked because there is no DNA. The clonotype comes from a woman aged 50 to 65 in good health. Sequencing used blood T cells: a sorted CD56 or NKG2C T cell subset, CD4+ or CD8+ T cells, or bulk PBMC T cells (not recorded which). Here the CDR3 reads CASTSGDEQFF.